The 13 T cell receptor beta chains below come from one sample, sequenced in a study of regulatory T cells in long-lasting Graves disease. Time point denoted: persistent/refractory GD, antithyroid drugs over 5 years with positive TRAb. After RNA was extracted from PBMCs, the TCR library was made from it. The TCR beta library used iRepertoire HTBI primers with Arm-PCR amplification of CDR3. TCRdb called the multiplex PCR reads again in MiXCR, with one record for every CDR3 protein. Of over 450,000 distinct CDR3 sequences listed, 20% to 25% are singletons. Material: peripheral blood mononuclear cells (PBMCs), obtained when the disease was refractory, from a patient treated with antithyroid drugs. These receptors all come from a female donor with Graves disease.

A few counts support this clonotype. This chain links TRBV28 with TRBJ2-3; D might be TRBD2 (5 bases). The V end was cut by 5 bases, the J end by 0 bases, with 12 bases between. The CDR3 sequence is 15 residues long. Germline assignment: CDR1 MDHEN and CDR2 SYDVKM. The CDR3 sequence: CASSQRVASTDTQYF. CDR3 DNA sequence: TGTGCCAGCAGTCAGAGGGTAGCGAGCACAGATACGCAGTATTTT.

Many counts were recorded for this clonotype. The CDR3 coding sequence is TGTGCCAGCAGTGAAAGGACAGGGGTGGTGTTTTTT. It yields the protein CASSERTGVVFF. The genes are TRBV2 and TRBJ1-4; 9 bases agree with TRBD1. Germline V CDR1 and CDR2: SNHLY, FYNNEI. This CDR3 has 12 amino acids. Losses at the gene ends were 2 bases for V and 15 bases for J; bases not matched to a gene: 4.

This clonotype was counted at least ten times. The chain has TRBV10-3 and TRBJ1-5; 8 nucleotides align to TRBD1. The trim removed 4 bases at V and 5 bases at J, leaving 4 bases unmatched. From germline, CDR1 is ENHRY and CDR2 SYGVKD. There are 14 residues in the CDR3. The CDR3 nucleotides read TGTGCCATCAGTGTAGACAGGGGAGATCAGCCCCAGCATTTT. Translation: CAISVDRGDQPQHF.

Only a few counts were recorded for this clonotype. The chain joins TRBV7-9 to TRBJ1-2; TRBD1 aligns across 10 bases. V lost 8 bases and J lost 4; bases outside the gene matches: 10. The CDR3 spans 15 residues. Germline values: CDR1 SEHNR, CDR2 FQNEAQ (reference sequence). This CDR3 reads CASLSGTGEFYGYTF. The CDR3 DNA sequence: TGTGCCAGCCTTTCCGGGACAGGGGAATTCTATGGCTACACCTTC.

A remark on this clonotype: Since a much larger clone is just one base distant, this may be a read error. CDR3 amino acids: CVSSLSSPAMNTEAFF. DNA for the CDR3: TGTGTCAGCAGTTTATCCTCCCCGGCCATGAACACTGAAGCTTTCTTT. The gene calls are TRBV27 and TRBJ1-1; D not resolved. The CDR3 sequence is 16 residues long. Germline V gene lookup returns CDR1 MNHEY and CDR2 SMNVEV (reference sequence).

This clonotype was counted at least ten times. This chain uses TRBV28 with TRBJ1-1; tentatively, D is TRBD1 (6 bases). CDR1 and CDR2 from the germline V gene are MDHEN and SYDVKM. This CDR3 is built from 16 residues. Trimming cost V 7 bases and J 10 bases, with 28 bases left between them. The CDR3 nucleotides read TGTGCCAGCACCAGACAGGCATTCTTCAGGGCAGAGGCAGCTTTCTTT. Translation gives CASTRQAFFRAEAAFF.

This clonotype was seen a handful of times. The CDR3 protein is CASSPQGGRTEAFF. CDR3 nucleotides: TGTGCCAGCAGCCCACAGGGGGGGAGGACTGAAGCTTTCTTT. The chain has TRBV7-2 and TRBJ1-1; 8 bases are shared with TRBD1. The CDR3 consists of 14 residues. With V trimmed by 5 bases and J by 5 bases, 7 bases remained unmatched. Per germline, CDR1 SGHTA and CDR2 FQGNSA.

V gene TRBV7-8 combines with J gene TRBJ1-6; D not resolved. The germline V and J ends were trimmed by 3 bases and 11 bases, with 23 bases remaining between them. Germline lookup yields CDR1 SGHVS and CDR2 FQNEAQ. The CDR3 length is 17 residues. The CDR3 DNA sequence: TGTGCCAGCAGCTTGACCTCGGGATTCTCCAAGGTTCCACCCCTCCACTTT. This translates into CASSLTSGFSKVPPLHF.

V is TRBV3-1 and J is TRBJ2-1; D is unresolved. There are 14 residues in the CDR3. In germline, CDR1 is LGHDT, CDR2 YNNKEL (reference sequence). Trimming left V 0 bases short and J 4 bases short, with 7 bases between. CDR3 amino acids: CASSQEDGYNEQFF. CDR3 DNA sequence: TGTGCCAGCAGCCAAGAGGACGGATACAATGAGCAGTTCTTC.

This clonotype was observed a handful of times. The chain combines TRBV6-2 or TRBV6-3 with TRBJ1-2, with a weak D call TRBD1 (6 bases). V lost 0 bases to trimming and J lost 0 bases, with 14 bases between them. The CDR3 contains 17 residues. Germline CDR1 and CDR2: MNHEY and SVGEGT. For the CDR3, the DNA is TGTGCCAGCAGTTACTCGTATGGGGGGCATACTAACTATGGCTACACCTTC. The encoded protein is CASSYSYGGHTNYGYTF.

In this sample, this clonotype turned up many times. J is TRBJ2-5 and V is TRBV2; a possible D gene is TRBD1 (5 bases). V was pared by 10 bases and J by 2 bases, with 14 bases between. Germline V lookup: CDR1 SNHLY, CDR2 FYNNEI. This CDR3 has 13 residues. The CDR3 here is CATSPDRQETQYF. CDR3 DNA sequence: TGTGCCACCTCACCCGACAGACAAGAGACCCAGTACTTC.

On this clonotype itself: This may stem from a read error, because a much larger clone lies one nucleotide away. The chain uses TRBV15 and TRBJ2-5; tentatively, D is TRBD2 (6 bases). V was shortened by 1 base and J by 1 base, with 16 bases between the two germline ends. The germline V gene has CDR1 LNHNV and CDR2 YYDKDF (reference sequence). This CDR3 is 17 amino acids long. The CDR3, as DNA: TGTGCCACCAGCAGAGGGACTGGCGGGGCTTTCCAAGAGACCCAGTACTTC. Translated: CATSRGTGGAFQETQYF.

The chain joins TRBV6-1 to TRBJ2-1; D may correspond to TRBD1 or TRBD2 (5 bases each). V shed 5 bases and J shed 8 bases, with 22 bases lying between them. The CDR3 is made up of 16 amino acids. The V gene's germline CDR1 is MNHNS and CDR2 SASEGT. This CDR3 is CASSPRDPGLEDEQFF. Here the CDR3 DNA reads TGTGCCAGCAGTCCCCGGGACCCAGGGCTGGAGGATGAGCAGTTCTTC.